This T cell receptor beta chain derives from a study of regulatory T cells in long-lasting Graves disease. As for the study in general: Graves' disease counted as persistent after over 5 years of antithyroid drugs with positive TSH receptor antibodies.

Arm-PCR of CDR3 regions and iRepertoire HTBI primers were the basis on which TCR beta libraries were built. TCRdb reprocessed the multiplex PCR reads via MiXCR and lists one record per CDR3 protein. Of 450,000 or so distinct CDR3 sequences listed, 20% to 25% are singletons. This clonotype was found many times. Its antigen is currently unknown. V was clipped by 7 bases and J by 2 bases; unmatched bases: 3. The length of the CDR3 is 14 residues. Germline V gene data show CDR1 as MDHEN and CDR2 as SYDVKM. Time point specified: persistent/refractory GD, antithyroid drugs over 5 years with positive TRAb. Extracted RNA from PBMCs served as the source of the TCR library. Broader study findings: Newly diagnosed patients shared about a thousand public clonotypes; persistent patients shared approximately 2,900. Thyroid tissue was not sampled; only peripheral blood was.

The gene calls are TRBV28 and TRBJ2-7, with 12 positions matching TRBD2. Sequenced here: peripheral blood mononuclear cells (PBMCs), sampled when the disease was refractory, from a patient treated with antithyroid drugs. The receptor was isolated from a female donor with Graves disease. As DNA, the CDR3 is TGTGCCAGCATGACTAGCGGGAGCCCCTACGAGCAGTACTTC. Its translation is CASMTSGSPYEQYF.